This TCR beta chain originates from a study of T-cell reconstitution after alpha-beta-depleted transplantation in children. At least ten counts were recorded for this clonotype. Unmatched junction bases numbered 4, after V lost 3 bases and J lost 4 bases. The germline V gene encodes CDR1 DFQATT and CDR2 SNEGSKA (reference sequence). CDR3 size: 13 residues. Unique molecular identifiers were used in preparing the TCRbeta library. TCRdb passed the PCR reads through MiXCR, listing each CDR3 protein once. Of 150,000 to 200,000 distinct CDR3 sequences in the sample, roughly 15% were seen once. The chain uses TRBV20-1 and TRBJ2-5; TRBD2 matches at 8 bases. This clonotype was sampled from a human donor who donated a stem cell graft to a child with acute lymphoblastic leukemia. This specimen consisted of PBMCs from the stem cell graft donor, obtained from the stem cell graft. The CDR3 nucleotides read TGCAGTGCTAGCGGTAGCGGGATAGAGACCCAGTACTTC. Translated: CSASGSGIETQYF.